This is a list of T cell receptor beta chains from one sample in a study of T cell responses to AZD1222 COVID-19 vaccine. Produced via immunoSEQ multiplex PCR; TCRdb's table is partial and in-frame only. This sample yields 150,000 or so clones, of which more than 90% are seen a single time; approximately 17% belongs to the top ten. The material was peripheral blood, obtained on day 0 of AZD1222 vaccination. All receptors derive from an adult in good health. Each CDR3 is given with its conserved first and last residue. The order of the fields is V gene, D gene, J gene, CDR3 protein, CDR3 DNA. The D gene is left open where the match is weak.

TRBV2	NA	TRBJ1-5	CASSESRIPNQPQHF	TGTGCCAGCAGTGAATCCAGGATCCCCAATCAGCCCCAGCATTTT
TRBV5-4	TRBD1	TRBJ1-5	CASSWRGQGGNQPQHF	TGTGCCAGCAGCTGGAGGGGACAGGGGGGCAATCAGCCCCAGCATTTT
TRBV6-5	NA	TRBJ1-1	CASSLGPNTEAFF	TGTGCCAGCAGTCTCGGACCGAACACTGAAGCTTTCTTT
TRBV15	NA	TRBJ2-2	CATSRWAPGTGELFF	TGTGCCACCAGCAGATGGGCGCCAGGGACCGGGGAGCTGTTTTTT
TRBV3-1/TRBV3-2	NA	TRBJ2-7	CASSQDMREQYF	TGTGCCAGCAGCCAAGACATGAGGGAGCAGTACTTC
TRBV9	TRBD1	TRBJ2-1	CASTPLGTGVNNEQFF	TGTGCCAGCACCCCCCTGGGGACAGGGGTGAACAATGAGCAGTTCTTC
TRBV30	NA	TRBJ1-5	CAWSLTPGVGNQPQHF	TGTGCCTGGAGTTTAACTCCTGGGGTCGGCAATCAGCCCCAGCATTTT
TRBV27	TRBD1	TRBJ1-2	CASTPGTGRRGYTF	TGTGCCAGCACTCCCGGGACAGGGAGGCGAGGCTACACCTTC
TRBV10-3	TRBD1	TRBJ2-7	CAIGDRGHYEQYF	TGTGCCATCGGGGACAGGGGGCACTACGAGCAGTACTTC
TRBV19	TRBD2	TRBJ2-7	CASSSGLAVYEQYF	TGTGCCAGTAGTTCGGGACTAGCGGTATACGAGCAGTACTTC
TRBV7-9	NA	TRBJ1-2	CASSLGSLDYGYTF	TGTGCCAGCAGCTTAGGTTCTCTGGACTATGGCTACACCTTC
TRBV5-1	NA	TRBJ1-2	CASSPVERRGSLPYGYTF	TGCGCCAGCAGCCCGGTGGAAAGGCGGGGATCCCTTCCCTATGGCTACACCTTC